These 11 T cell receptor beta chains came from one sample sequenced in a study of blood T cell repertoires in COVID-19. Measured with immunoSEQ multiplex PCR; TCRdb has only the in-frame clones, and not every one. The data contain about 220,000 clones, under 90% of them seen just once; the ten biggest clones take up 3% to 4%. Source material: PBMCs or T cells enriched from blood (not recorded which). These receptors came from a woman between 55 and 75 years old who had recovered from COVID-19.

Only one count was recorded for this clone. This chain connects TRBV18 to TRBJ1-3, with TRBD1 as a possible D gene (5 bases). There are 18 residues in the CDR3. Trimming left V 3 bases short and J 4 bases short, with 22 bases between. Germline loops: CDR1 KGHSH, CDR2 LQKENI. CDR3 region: CASSPFRGGPASGNTIYF. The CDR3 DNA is TGTGCCAGCTCACCCTTCCGGGGGGGACCCGCGTCAGGAAACACCATATATTTT.

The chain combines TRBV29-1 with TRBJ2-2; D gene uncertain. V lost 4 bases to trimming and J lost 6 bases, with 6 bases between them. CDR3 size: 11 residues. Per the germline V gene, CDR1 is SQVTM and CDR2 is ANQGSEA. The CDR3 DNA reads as TGCAGCGTTGGCCGGTCCGGGGAGCTGTTTTTT. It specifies CSVGRSGELFF.

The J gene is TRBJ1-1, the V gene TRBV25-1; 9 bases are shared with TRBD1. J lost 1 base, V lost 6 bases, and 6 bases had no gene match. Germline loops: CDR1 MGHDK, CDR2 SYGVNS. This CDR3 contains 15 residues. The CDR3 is CASRSGQGTNTEAFF. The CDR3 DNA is TGTGCCAGCAGGTCGGGACAGGGAACGAACACTGAAGCTTTCTTT.

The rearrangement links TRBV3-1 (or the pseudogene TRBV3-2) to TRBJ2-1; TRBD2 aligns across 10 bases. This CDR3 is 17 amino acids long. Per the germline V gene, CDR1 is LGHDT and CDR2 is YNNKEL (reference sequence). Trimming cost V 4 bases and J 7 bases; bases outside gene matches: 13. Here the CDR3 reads CASSPRTASGRANEQFF. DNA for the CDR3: TGTGCCAGCAGCCCCCGGACGGCTAGCGGGAGAGCTAATGAGCAGTTCTTC.

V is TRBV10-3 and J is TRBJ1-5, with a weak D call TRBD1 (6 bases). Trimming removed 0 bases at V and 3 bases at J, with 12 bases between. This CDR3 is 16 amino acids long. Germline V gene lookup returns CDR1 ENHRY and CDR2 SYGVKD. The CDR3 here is CAISESLDRSNQPQHF. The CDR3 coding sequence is TGTGCCATCAGTGAGTCCCTGGACAGATCCAATCAGCCCCAGCATTTT.

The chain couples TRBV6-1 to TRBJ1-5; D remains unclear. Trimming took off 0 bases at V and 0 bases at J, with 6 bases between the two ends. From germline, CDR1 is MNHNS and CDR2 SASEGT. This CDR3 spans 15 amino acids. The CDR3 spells CASSEADYSNQPQHF. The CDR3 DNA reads TGTGCCAGCAGTGAAGCCGACTATAGCAATCAGCCCCAGCATTTT.

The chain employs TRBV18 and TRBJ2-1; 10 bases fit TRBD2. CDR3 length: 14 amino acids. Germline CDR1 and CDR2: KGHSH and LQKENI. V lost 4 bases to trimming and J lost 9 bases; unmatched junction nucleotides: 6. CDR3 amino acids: CASSLSSGRREQFF. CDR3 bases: TGTGCCAGCTCACTCTCTAGCGGGAGACGTGAGCAGTTCTTC.

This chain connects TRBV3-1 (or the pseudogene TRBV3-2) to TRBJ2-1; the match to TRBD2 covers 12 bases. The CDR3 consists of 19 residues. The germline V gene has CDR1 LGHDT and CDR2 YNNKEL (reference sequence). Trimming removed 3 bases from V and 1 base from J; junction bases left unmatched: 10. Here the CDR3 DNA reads TGTGCCAGCAGCCACACCCCTACTAGCGGGGGGCAGTCCTACAATGAGCAGTTCTTC. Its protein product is CASSHTPTSGGQSYNEQFF.

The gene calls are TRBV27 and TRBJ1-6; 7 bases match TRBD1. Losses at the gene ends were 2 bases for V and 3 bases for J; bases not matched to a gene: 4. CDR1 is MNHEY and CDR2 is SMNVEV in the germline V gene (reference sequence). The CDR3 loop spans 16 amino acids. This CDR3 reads CASSLMDRLYNSPLHF. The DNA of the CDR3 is TGTGCCAGCAGTTTAATGGACAGGCTCTATAATTCACCCCTCCACTTT.

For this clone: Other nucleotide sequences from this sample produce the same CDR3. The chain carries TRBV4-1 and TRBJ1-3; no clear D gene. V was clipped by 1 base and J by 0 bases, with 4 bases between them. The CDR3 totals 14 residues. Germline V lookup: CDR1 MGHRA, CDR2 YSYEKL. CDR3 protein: CASSQGHSGNTIYF. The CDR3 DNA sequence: TGCGCCAGCAGCCAAGGACACTCTGGAAACACCATATATTTT.

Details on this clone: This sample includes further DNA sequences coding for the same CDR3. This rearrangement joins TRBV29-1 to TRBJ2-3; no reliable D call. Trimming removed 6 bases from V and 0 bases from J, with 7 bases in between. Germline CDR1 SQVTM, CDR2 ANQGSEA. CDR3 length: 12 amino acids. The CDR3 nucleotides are TGCAGCGTAGAGCCCAGCACAGATACGCAGTATTTT. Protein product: CSVEPSTDTQYF.